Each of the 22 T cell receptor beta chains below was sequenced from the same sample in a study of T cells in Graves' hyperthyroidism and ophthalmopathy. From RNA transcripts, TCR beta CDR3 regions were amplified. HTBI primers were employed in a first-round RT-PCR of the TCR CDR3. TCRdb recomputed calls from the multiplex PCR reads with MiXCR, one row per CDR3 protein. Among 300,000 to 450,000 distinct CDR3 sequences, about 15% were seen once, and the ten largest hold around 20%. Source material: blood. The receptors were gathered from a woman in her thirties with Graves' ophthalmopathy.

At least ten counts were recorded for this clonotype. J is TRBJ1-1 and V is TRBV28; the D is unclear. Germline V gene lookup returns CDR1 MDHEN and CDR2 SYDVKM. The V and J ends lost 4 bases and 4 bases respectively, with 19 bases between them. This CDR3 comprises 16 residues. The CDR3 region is CASSSPGREIITEAFF. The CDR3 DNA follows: TGTGCCAGCAGTTCCCCCGGGAGGGAGATCATCACTGAAGCTTTCTTT.

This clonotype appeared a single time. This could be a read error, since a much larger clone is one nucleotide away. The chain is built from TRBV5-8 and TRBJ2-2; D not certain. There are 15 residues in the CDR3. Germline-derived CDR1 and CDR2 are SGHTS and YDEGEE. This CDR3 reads CTSSLAVLHTGELFF. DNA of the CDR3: TGTACCAGCAGCTTGGCCGTACTACACACCGGGGAGCTGTTTTTT.

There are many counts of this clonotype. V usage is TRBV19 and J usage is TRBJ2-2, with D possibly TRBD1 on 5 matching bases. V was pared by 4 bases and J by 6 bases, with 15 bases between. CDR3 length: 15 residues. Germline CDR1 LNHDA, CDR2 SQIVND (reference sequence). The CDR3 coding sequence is TGTGCCAGTAGTACCGACAGATCGGCGTCCGGGGAGCTGTTTTTT. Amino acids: CASSTDRSASGELFF.

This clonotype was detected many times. The CDR3 DNA reads as TGTGCCAGCAGTCTAGAGGCCAGGCGGAACACTGAAGCTTTCTTT. As protein: CASSLEARRNTEAFF. The chain couples TRBV7-8 to TRBJ1-1; no firm D call. Trimming shortened V by 6 bases and J by 1 base, and 15 bases separated the two germline ends. There are 15 residues in the CDR3. CDR1 is SGHVS, CDR2 FQNEAQ, per germline.

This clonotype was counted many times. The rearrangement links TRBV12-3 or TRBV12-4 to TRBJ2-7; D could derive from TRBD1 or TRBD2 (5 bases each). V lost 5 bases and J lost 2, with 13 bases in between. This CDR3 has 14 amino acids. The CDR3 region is CASSGHQAAYEQYF. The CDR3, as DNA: TGTGCCAGCAGTGGACATCAAGCGGCCTACGAGCAGTACTTC.

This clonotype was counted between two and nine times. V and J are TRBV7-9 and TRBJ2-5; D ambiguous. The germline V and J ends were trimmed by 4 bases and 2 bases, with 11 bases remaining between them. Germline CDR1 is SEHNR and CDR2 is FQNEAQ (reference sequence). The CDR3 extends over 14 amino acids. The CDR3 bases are TGTGCCAGCAGCTCAGTGTCTATTCAAGAGACCCAGTACTTC. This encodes CASSSVSIQETQYF.

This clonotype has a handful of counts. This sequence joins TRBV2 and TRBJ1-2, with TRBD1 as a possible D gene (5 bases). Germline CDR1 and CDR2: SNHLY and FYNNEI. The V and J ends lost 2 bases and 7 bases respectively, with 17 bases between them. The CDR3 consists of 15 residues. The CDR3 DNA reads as TGTGCCAGCAGTGAAAGTGGCAGGGCTTCTGTTGGCTACACCTTC. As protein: CASSESGRASVGYTF.

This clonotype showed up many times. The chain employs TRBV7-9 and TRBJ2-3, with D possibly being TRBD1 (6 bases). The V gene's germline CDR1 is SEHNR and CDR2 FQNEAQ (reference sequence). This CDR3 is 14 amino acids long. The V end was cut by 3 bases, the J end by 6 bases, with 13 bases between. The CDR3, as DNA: TGTGCCAGCAGCTTGGGCAGGGGCCGGGATACGCAGTATTTT. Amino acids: CASSLGRGRDTQYF.

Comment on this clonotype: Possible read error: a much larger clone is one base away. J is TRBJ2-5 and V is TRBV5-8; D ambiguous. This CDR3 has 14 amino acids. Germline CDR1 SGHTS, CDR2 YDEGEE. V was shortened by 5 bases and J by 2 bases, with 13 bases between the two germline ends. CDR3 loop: CASRLLQAQETQYF. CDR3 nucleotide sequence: TGTGCCAGCAGGTTACTCCAGGCTCAAGAGACCCAGTACTTC.

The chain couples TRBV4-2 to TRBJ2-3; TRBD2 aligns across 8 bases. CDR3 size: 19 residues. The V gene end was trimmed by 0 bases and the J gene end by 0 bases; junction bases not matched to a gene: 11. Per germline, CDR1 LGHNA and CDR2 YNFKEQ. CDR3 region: CASSQDSNGGGISTDTQYF. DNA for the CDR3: TGTGCCAGCAGCCAAGATTCAAACGGGGGGGGCATTAGCACAGATACGCAGTATTTT.

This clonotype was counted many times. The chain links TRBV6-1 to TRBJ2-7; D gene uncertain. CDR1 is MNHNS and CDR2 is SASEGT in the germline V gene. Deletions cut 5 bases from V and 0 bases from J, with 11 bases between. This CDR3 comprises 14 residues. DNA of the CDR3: TGTGCCAGCAGTACCGAACAGCTCTCCTACGAGCAGTACTTC. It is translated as CASSTEQLSYEQYF.

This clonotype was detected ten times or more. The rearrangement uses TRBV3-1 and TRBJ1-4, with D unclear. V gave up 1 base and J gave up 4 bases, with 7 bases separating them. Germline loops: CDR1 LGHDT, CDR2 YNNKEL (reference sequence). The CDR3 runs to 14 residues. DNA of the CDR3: TGTGCCAGCAGCCAAGGACTCGTTAATGAAAAACTGTTTTTT. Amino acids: CASSQGLVNEKLFF.

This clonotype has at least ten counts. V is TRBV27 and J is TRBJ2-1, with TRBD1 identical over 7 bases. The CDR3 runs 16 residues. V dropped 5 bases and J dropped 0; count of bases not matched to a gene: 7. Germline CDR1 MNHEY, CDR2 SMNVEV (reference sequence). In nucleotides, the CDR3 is TGTGCCAGCAGTGTGGGACAGATAAGCTCCTACAATGAGCAGTTCTTC. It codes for CASSVGQISSYNEQFF.

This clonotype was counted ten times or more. CDR3 nucleotides: TGTGCCAGCAGCCGGGACAGGATCCCCTACGAGCAGTACTTC. This sequence encodes CASSRDRIPYEQYF. The V gene is TRBV28, the J gene TRBJ2-7; 8 bases match TRBD1. Germline V lookup: CDR1 MDHEN, CDR2 SYDVKM. With 6 bases clipped from V and 2 bases from J, the junction kept 6 bases outside the gene matches. The CDR3 is made up of 14 amino acids.

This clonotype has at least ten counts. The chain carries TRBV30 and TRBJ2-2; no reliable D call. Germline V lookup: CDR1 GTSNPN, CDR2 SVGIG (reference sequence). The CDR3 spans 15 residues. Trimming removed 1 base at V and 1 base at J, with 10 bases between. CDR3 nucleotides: TGTGCCTGGAGTGGCGGAATACAGAACACCGGGGAGCTGTTTTTT. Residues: CAWSGGIQNTGELFF.

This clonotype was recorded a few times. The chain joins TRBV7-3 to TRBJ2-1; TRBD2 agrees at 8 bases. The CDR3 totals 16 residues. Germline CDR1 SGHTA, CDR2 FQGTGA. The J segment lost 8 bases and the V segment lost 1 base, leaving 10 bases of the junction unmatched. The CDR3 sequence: CASSLMGGGGRDEQFF. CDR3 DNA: TGTGCCAGCAGCTTAATGGGTGGCGGGGGGAGGGATGAGCAGTTCTTC.

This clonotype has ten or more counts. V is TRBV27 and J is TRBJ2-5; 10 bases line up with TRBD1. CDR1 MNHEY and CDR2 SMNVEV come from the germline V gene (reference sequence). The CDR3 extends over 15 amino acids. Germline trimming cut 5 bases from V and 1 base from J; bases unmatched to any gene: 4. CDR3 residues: CASSARQGAQETQYF. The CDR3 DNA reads TGTGCCAGCAGTGCACGACAGGGGGCCCAAGAGACCCAGTACTTC.

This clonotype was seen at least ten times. CDR3 in amino acids: CATSTTQGVFYNEQFF. In DNA form, the CDR3 reads TGTGCCACCAGCACCACACAGGGGGTGTTCTACAATGAGCAGTTCTTC. The chain recombines TRBV15 with TRBJ2-1; 8 bases are a match to TRBD1. The J segment lost 3 bases and the V segment lost 4 bases, leaving 8 bases of the junction unmatched. Germline V lookup: CDR1 LNHNV, CDR2 YYDKDF (reference sequence). CDR3 length: 16 residues.

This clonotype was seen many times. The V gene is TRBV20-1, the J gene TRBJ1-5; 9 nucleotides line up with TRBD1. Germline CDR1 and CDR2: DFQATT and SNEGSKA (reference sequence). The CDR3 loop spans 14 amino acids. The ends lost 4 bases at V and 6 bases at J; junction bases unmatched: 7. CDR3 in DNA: TGCAGTGCTACGGCCGGGACAGGGACTCAGCCCCAGCATTTT. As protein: CSATAGTGTQPQHF.

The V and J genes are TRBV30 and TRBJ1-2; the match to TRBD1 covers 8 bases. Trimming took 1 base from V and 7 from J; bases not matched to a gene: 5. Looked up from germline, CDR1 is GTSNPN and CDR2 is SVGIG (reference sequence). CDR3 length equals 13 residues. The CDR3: CAWSDTGGGGYTF. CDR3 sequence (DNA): TGTGCCTGGAGTGACACAGGGGGTGGTGGCTACACCTTC.

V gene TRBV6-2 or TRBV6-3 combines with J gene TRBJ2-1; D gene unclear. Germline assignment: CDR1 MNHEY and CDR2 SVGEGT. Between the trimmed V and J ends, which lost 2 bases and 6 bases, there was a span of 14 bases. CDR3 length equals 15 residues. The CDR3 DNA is TGTGCCAGCAGTTACACCAGGACCTCGTCCAATGAGCAGTTCTTC. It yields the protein CASSYTRTSSNEQFF.

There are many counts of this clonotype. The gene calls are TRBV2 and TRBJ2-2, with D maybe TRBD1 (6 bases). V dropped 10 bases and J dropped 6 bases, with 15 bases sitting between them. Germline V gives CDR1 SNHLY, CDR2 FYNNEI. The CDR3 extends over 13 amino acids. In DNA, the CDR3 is TGTGCCACTTATCTCTCAGGGGCCGGGGAGCTGTTTTTT. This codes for CATYLSGAGELFF.